The source of this TCR beta chain is a study of cytomegalovirus exposure and HLA in healthy donors. Study information: Out of several hundred genotyped donors, about 81% belonged to the Caucasian-associated ancestry cluster.

Use of 60 Vbeta and 13 Jbeta primers characterized the PCR. Repertoires were generated with immunoSEQ multiplex PCR, while TCRdb's copy carries only in-frame clones and drops some. In the table there are some 110,000 clones, over 80% of which are singletons. The CDR3 consists of 12 residues. Trimming took 2 bases from V and 4 from J, leaving 3 bases between them. Looked up from germline, CDR1 is MNHNY and CDR2 is SVGAGI (reference sequence). The table lists this clone with a few counts. Antigen specificity is unknown. Study-wide results and limits: Segments of the TCR beta V type were, in most cases, productive about 87% or about 30% of the time in an earlier analysis. Most observed TCR sequences were rare, whereas some public TCRs were detected in many donors.

The source is a man between 18 and 29 years old in good health and CMV-seronegative. The J gene is TRBJ1-5, the V gene TRBV6-6; D not certain. The material sequenced was PBMCs. The chain's CDR3 is CASSYQNQPQHF. CDR3 sequence (DNA): TGTGCCAGCAGTTACCAAAATCAGCCCCAGCATTTT.